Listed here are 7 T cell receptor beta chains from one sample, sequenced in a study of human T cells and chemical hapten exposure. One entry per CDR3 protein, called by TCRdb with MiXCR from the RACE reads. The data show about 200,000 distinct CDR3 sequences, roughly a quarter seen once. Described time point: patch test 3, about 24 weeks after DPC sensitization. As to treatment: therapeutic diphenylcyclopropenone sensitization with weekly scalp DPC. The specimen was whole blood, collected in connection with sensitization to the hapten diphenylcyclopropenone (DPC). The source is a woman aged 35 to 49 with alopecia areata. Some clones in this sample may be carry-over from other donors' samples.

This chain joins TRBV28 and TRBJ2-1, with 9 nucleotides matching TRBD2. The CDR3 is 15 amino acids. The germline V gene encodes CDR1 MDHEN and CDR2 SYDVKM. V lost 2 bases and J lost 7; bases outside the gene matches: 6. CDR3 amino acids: CASSLIAGGQNEQFF. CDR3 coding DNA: TGTGCCAGCAGTTTAATCGCGGGAGGGCAAAATGAGCAGTTCTTC.

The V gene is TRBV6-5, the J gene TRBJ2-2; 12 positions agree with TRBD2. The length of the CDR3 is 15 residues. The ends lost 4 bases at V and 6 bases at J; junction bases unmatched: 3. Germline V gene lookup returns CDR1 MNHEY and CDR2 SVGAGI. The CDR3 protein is CASSLTSGSSGELFF. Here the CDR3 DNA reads TGTGCCAGCAGTTTGACTAGCGGGAGTTCCGGGGAGCTGTTTTTT.

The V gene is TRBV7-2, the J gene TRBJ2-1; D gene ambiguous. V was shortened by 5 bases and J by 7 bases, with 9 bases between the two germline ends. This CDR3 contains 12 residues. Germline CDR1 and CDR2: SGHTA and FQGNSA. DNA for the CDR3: TGTGCCAGCAGCCCCGTGTGGAATGAGCAGTTCTTC. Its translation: CASSPVWNEQFF.

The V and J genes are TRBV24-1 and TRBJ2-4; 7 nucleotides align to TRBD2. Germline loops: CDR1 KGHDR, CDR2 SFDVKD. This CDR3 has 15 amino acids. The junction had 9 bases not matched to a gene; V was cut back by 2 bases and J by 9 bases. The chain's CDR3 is CATSDSTGTKGIQYF. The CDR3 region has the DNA TGTGCCACCAGTGATTCAACCGGGACTAAGGGCATTCAGTACTTC.

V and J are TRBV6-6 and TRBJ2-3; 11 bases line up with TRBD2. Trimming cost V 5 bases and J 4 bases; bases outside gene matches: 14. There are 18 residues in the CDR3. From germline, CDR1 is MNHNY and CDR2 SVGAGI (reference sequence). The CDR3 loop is CASSRRVAGGSSPDTQYF. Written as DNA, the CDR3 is TGTGCCAGCAGTCGGCGGGTAGCGGGAGGGAGCAGCCCAGATACGCAGTATTTT.

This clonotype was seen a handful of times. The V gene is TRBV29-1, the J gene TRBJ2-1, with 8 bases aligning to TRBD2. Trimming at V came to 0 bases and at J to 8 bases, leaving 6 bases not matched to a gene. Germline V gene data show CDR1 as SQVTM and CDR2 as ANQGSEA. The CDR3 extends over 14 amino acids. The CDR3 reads CSVEDSGLGYEQFF. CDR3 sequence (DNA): TGCAGCGTTGAAGATTCGGGACTAGGCTATGAGCAGTTCTTC.

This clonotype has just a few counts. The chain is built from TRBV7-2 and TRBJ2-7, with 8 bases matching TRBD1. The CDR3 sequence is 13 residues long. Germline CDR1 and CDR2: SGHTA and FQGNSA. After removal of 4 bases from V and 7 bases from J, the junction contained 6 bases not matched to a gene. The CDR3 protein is CASSSRQGREQYF. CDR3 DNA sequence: TGTGCCAGCAGCTCTAGACAGGGGAGGGAGCAGTACTTC.